This T cell receptor (beta chain) was observed in a study of T-cell reconstitution after alpha-beta-depleted transplantation in children. To note about this clonotype: One junction end disagrees with the germline gene, perhaps due to a read error.

Unique molecular identifiers tagged the TCRbeta library. TCRdb itself ran the PCR reads through MiXCR, one entry per CDR3 protein. The table includes about 360,000 distinct CDR3 sequences, 13% detected once. The CDR3 totals 13 residues. Per germline, CDR1 SNHLY and CDR2 FYNNEI. The material sequenced was PBMCs, taken from the stem cell graft. J is TRBJ2-5 and V is TRBV2; tentatively, D is TRBD2 (6 bases). This receptor was obtained from a human donor who donated a stem cell graft to a child with Fanconi anemia. CDR3 coding DNA: TGTGCCAGCACCCAGACTTTACGGGAGACCAAGTACTTC. Translated, it gives CASTQTLRETKYF. Complete variable domain (other parts from reference TRBV2 and TRBJ2-5): EPEVTQTPSHQVTQMGQEVILRCVPISNHLYFYWYRQILGQKVEFLVSFYNNEISEKSEIFDDQFSVERPDGSNFTLKIRSTKLEDSAMYFCASTQTLRETKYFGPGTRLLVL.